The 28 T cell receptor beta chains below come from one sample, sequenced in a study of early T cells in non-severe SARS-CoV-2 infection. TCRdb reprocessed the 5' RACE reads via MiXCR and lists one record per CDR3 protein. The sample includes 40,000 to 55,000 distinct CDR3 sequences, approximately 6.5% seen only once; the top ten take around 20%. Sequenced material: whole blood, taken at baseline. The receptors shown here come from an adult who was a healthcare worker with PCR-confirmed SARS-CoV-2 infection or an uninfected control (not recorded which).

The chain has TRBV6-5 and TRBJ1-2; possibly TRBD1 for D (6 bases). V shed 4 bases and J shed 4 bases, with 10 bases lying between them. The germline gives CDR1 MNHEY, CDR2 SVGAGI. The CDR3 has 13 amino acids. CDR3 DNA sequence: TGTGCCAGCAGTTTTGACAGGAGCTATGGCTACACCTTC. Translated, it gives CASSFDRSYGYTF.

This chain uses TRBV27 with TRBJ1-6, with D possibly being TRBD1 (6 bases). The germline V gene encodes CDR1 MNHEY and CDR2 SMNVEV (reference sequence). The germline V and J ends were trimmed by 5 bases and 8 bases, with 16 bases remaining between them. The CDR3 has 15 residues. CDR3 residues: CASSKNRERDSPLHF. The DNA of the CDR3 is TGTGCCAGCAGTAAAAACAGGGAAAGGGATTCACCCCTCCACTTT.

This clonotype has ten or more counts. V is TRBV7-9 and J is TRBJ1-3; D not resolved. The germline CDR1 and CDR2 sequences are SEHNR and FQNEAQ (reference sequence). CDR3 size: 12 residues. The V gene lost 1 base and the J gene lost 4 bases, with 2 bases spanning the gap. The CDR3 here is CASSLEGNTIYF. As DNA, the CDR3 is TGTGCCAGCAGCTTAGAAGGAAACACCATATATTTT.

The table lists this clonotype with many counts. The rearrangement joins TRBV20-1 to TRBJ2-3; 10 nucleotides agree with TRBD2. This CDR3 contains 15 residues. The germline CDR1 and CDR2 sequences are DFQATT and SNEGSKA (reference sequence). V gave up 5 bases and J gave up 2 bases; unmatched junction bases: 7. DNA for the CDR3: TGCAGTGCTTCCCGGACTAGCGGAAACACAGATACGCAGTATTTT. This sequence encodes CSASRTSGNTDTQYF.

This rearrangement joins TRBV5-8 to TRBJ2-5; 11 bases are shared with TRBD2. The ends lost 1 base at V and 3 bases at J; junction bases unmatched: 8. CDR3 length: 17 residues. Germline V gives CDR1 SGHTS, CDR2 YDEGEE. Here the CDR3 DNA reads TGTGCCAGCAGCTTGCACCTACTAGCGGGAGTAAAAGAGACCCAGTACTTC. This codes for CASSLHLLAGVKETQYF.

In its sample, this clonotype was seen many times. V and J are TRBV3-1 and TRBJ2-4; tentatively, D is TRBD2 (6 bases). V lost 4 bases and J lost 0, with 13 bases in between. The germline CDR1 and CDR2 sequences are LGHDT and YNNKEL (reference sequence). This CDR3 contains 16 residues. The CDR3 DNA reads TGTGCCAGCAGCCCTACCCCGGGGGTAGCCAAAAACATTCAGTACTTC. Protein product: CASSPTPGVAKNIQYF.

This clonotype has a handful of counts. This chain links TRBV5-6 with TRBJ1-5; tentative D call: TRBD1 (5 bases). Deletions cut 1 base from V and 2 bases from J, with 10 bases between. The CDR3 has 15 amino acids. Germline values: CDR1 SGHDT, CDR2 YYEEEE. The CDR3 region is CASSLSGAGNQPQHF. CDR3 DNA: TGTGCCAGCAGCTTGAGTGGGGCTGGCAATCAGCCCCAGCATTTT. The full variable domain, with the rest looked up from reference TRBV5-6 and TRBJ1-5, is DAGVTQSPTHLIKTRGQQVTLRCSPKSGHDTVSWYQQALGQGPQFIFQYYEEEERQRGNFPDRFSGHQFPNYSSELNVNALLLGDSALYLCASSLSGAGNQPQHFGDGTRLSIL.

This rearrangement joins TRBV21-1 to TRBJ2-7. TRBV21-1 is termed a pseudogene. CDR3 length: 14 amino acids. Here the CDR3 reads CASSKAQPVGEQYF. The CDR3 coding sequence is TGTGCCAGCAGCAAAGCCCAACCCGTCGGCGAGCAGTACTTC.

This clonotype occurred many times. This rearrangement joins TRBV4-3 to TRBJ2-6, with D possibly matching TRBD2 (6 bases). This CDR3 region has 16 residues. Between the trimmed V and J ends, which lost 0 bases and 2 bases, there was a span of 8 bases. Germline CDR1 LGHNA, CDR2 YSLEER. CDR3 amino acids: CASSQEEGTGANVLTF. CDR3 coding DNA: TGCGCCAGCAGCCAAGAGGAGGGGACTGGGGCCAACGTCCTGACTTTC.

This clonotype was detected many times. The chain couples TRBV18 to TRBJ2-2; TRBD2 is a possible D gene (6 bases). Trimming cost V 11 bases and J 4 bases, with 20 bases left between them. The CDR3 runs to 15 residues. Germline V gene sequence: CDR1 KGHSH, CDR2 LQKENI. CDR3 protein: CAGGEAQLGTGELFF. The CDR3 nucleotides read TGTGCCGGCGGGGAAGCCCAGCTAGGCACCGGGGAGCTGTTTTTT. Drawing the rest from reference TRBV18 and TRBJ2-2, the complete variable domain is NAGVMQNPRHLVRRRGQEARLRCSPMKGHSHVYWYRQLPEEGLKFMVYLQKENIIDESGMPKERFSAEFPKEGPSILRIQQVVRGDSAAYFCAGGEAQLGTGELFFGEGSRLTVL.

Many counts were recorded for this clonotype. CDR3 nucleotide sequence: TGCGCCAGCAGCTCGGGGGACCCCATGGATTCACCCCTCCACTTT. It encodes CASSSGDPMDSPLHF. The rearrangement joins TRBV5-1 to TRBJ1-6, with a possible D match to TRBD1 (5 bases). V lost 3 bases to trimming and J lost 8 bases, with 15 bases between them. This CDR3 spans 15 amino acids. Germline CDR1 and CDR2: SGHRS and YFSETQ.

The chain uses TRBV7-3 and TRBJ1-6, with TRBD1 as a possible D gene (5 bases). The germline gives CDR1 SGHTA, CDR2 FQGTGA. V lost 5 bases, J lost 13 bases, and 15 bases lay in between. The CDR3 is 13 residues long. The CDR3 region is CASSPHRDAPLHF. For the CDR3, the DNA is TGTGCCAGCAGCCCCCACCGGGACGCGCCCCTCCACTTT.

This chain uses TRBV20-1 with TRBJ2-7; TRBD2 agrees at 7 bases. CDR3 length: 12 amino acids. J was trimmed by 4 bases and V by 7 bases; bases with no gene match: 7. Germline V gives CDR1 DFQATT, CDR2 SNEGSKA (reference sequence). The CDR3 coding sequence is TGCAGTGGAGCGCGGGGGTCTTACGAGCAGTACTTC. Residues: CSGARGSYEQYF.

This clonotype has only a few counts. The V gene is TRBV6-1, the J gene TRBJ2-7; tentatively, D is TRBD1 (6 bases). V lost 5 bases and J 7 bases, leaving 21 bases between the germline ends. The CDR3 has 15 amino acids. Germline CDR1 and CDR2: MNHNS and SASEGT. CDR3 nucleotides: TGTGCCAGCAGTAGCTCCGGGAACCCTCAGGGGGAGCAGTACTTC. It translates to CASSSSGNPQGEQYF.

This clonotype came up a few times. The rearrangement uses TRBV7-3 and TRBJ2-1; D might be TRBD2 (6 bases). V was shortened by 2 bases and J by 1 base, with 12 bases between the two germline ends. The CDR3 is 16 residues long. From germline, CDR1 is SGHTA and CDR2 FQGTGA. CDR3 sequence: CASSLEAGTSYNEQFF. In nucleotides, the CDR3 is TGTGCCAGCAGCTTAGAGGCAGGGACTTCCTACAATGAGCAGTTCTTC.

J is TRBJ1-2 and V is TRBV7-9, with D possibly matching TRBD1 (6 bases). The CDR3 spans 14 residues. The germline gives CDR1 SEHNR, CDR2 FQNEAQ (reference sequence). Trimming removed 5 bases from V and 2 bases from J, with 12 bases in between. This CDR3 is CASSPFDRNYGYTF. The CDR3 DNA is TGTGCCAGCAGCCCTTTTGACAGGAACTATGGCTACACCTTC. Complete variable domain (other parts from reference TRBV7-9 and TRBJ1-2): DTGVSQNPRHKITKRGQNVTFRCDPISEHNRLYWYRQTLGQGPEFLTYFQNEAQLEKSRLLSDRFSAERPKGSFSTLEIQRTEQGDSAMYLCASSPFDRNYGYTFGSGTRLTVV.

There are a few counts of this clonotype. V is TRBV4-2 and J is TRBJ1-3; D remains ambiguous. This CDR3 spans 15 amino acids. Germline CDR1 reads LGHNA; CDR2 reads YNFKEQ. V gave up 0 bases and J gave up 0 bases, with 6 bases separating them. In DNA form, the CDR3 reads TGTGCCAGCAGCCAAGAAGACCGCTCTGGAAACACCATATATTTT. It specifies CASSQEDRSGNTIYF.

This clonotype was found a few times. The V gene is TRBV5-4, the J gene TRBJ2-5; the D gene could be TRBD1 or TRBD2 (5 bases each). Germline loops: CDR1 SGHNT, CDR2 YYREEE (reference sequence). The CDR3 contains 14 residues. Trimming stripped 5 bases from V and 1 base from J, with 12 bases between. Here the CDR3 DNA reads TGTGCCAGCAGAGCGGACACCCGCCAAGAGACCCAGTACTTC. It translates to CASRADTRQETQYF.

This chain uses TRBV3-1 with TRBJ2-7; D is perhaps TRBD2 (5 bases). This CDR3 spans 11 amino acids. Germline CDR1 reads LGHDT; CDR2 reads YNNKEL (reference sequence). The V end was cut by 6 bases, the J end by 5 bases, with 8 bases between. CDR3 coding DNA: TGTGCCAGCAGGTTGGAGGACGAGCAGTACTTC. Translating gives CASRLEDEQYF.

The table lists this clonotype with many counts. The junction and the germline gene differ at one end; a read error may be behind it. This rearrangement joins TRBV19 to TRBJ2-5, with D possibly matching TRBD1 (6 bases). The CDR3 is 15 residues long. Germline CDR1 and CDR2: LNHDA and SQIVND (reference sequence). CDR3 sequence reads: CAGSRGKTSQETQYF. Written as DNA, the CDR3 is TGTGCCGGTAGTAGGGGGAAGACCTCCCAAGAGACCCAGTACTTC. Full variable domain (outside the CDR3, taken from reference TRBV19 and TRBJ2-5): DGGITQSPKYLFRKEGQNVTLSCEQNLNHDAMYWYRQDPGQGLRLIYYSQIVNDFQKGDIAEGYSVSREKKESFPLTVTSAQKNPTAFYLCAGSRGKTSQETQYFGPGTRLLVL.

This chain uses TRBV11-2 with TRBJ2-7; tentative D call: TRBD1 (6 bases). Germline CDR1 is SGHAT and CDR2 is FQNNGV. Trimming shortened V by 2 bases and J by 3 bases, and 11 bases separated the two germline ends. CDR3 length: 14 amino acids. The CDR3 here is CASSLTGFIYEQYF. The CDR3 region has the DNA TGTGCCAGCAGCTTAACAGGGTTTATCTACGAGCAGTACTTC.

This clonotype is medium-sized within its sample. V is TRBV6-5 and J is TRBJ2-5, with TRBD1 matching 9 bases. The CDR3 loop spans 12 amino acids. The germline V gene has CDR1 MNHEY and CDR2 SVGAGI. V lost 10 bases, J lost 4 bases, and 4 bases stayed unmatched. DNA of the CDR3: TGTGCCACCAGACAGGGGGTAGAGACCCAGTACTTC. Residues: CATRQGVETQYF.

The chain carries TRBV4-3 and TRBJ1-1; D unresolved. Trimming took off 0 bases at V and 1 base at J, with 6 bases between the two ends. This CDR3 is 14 amino acids long. Germline loops: CDR1 LGHNA, CDR2 YSLEER. In nucleotides, the CDR3 is TGCGCCAGCAGCCAAGAAAGTAGGAACACTGAAGCTTTCTTT. Residues: CASSQESRNTEAFF.

This clonotype has ten or more counts. This chain links TRBV2 with TRBJ1-6, with a weak D call TRBD1 (6 bases). In germline, CDR1 is SNHLY, CDR2 FYNNEI. V lost 7 bases to trimming and J lost 8 bases, with 15 bases between them. The CDR3 has 14 amino acids. This CDR3 is CASNRQVGDSPLHF. The CDR3 DNA reads as TGTGCCAGCAACAGACAGGTTGGGGATTCACCCCTCCACTTT.

This clonotype was counted at least ten times. The chain joins TRBV29-1 to TRBJ2-2; the D call may be TRBD1 or TRBD2 (5 bases each). V dropped 7 bases and J dropped 5 bases, with 17 bases sitting between them. There are 14 residues in the CDR3. Germline CDR1 and CDR2: SQVTM and ANQGSEA. The chain's CDR3 is CSGSRLGETGELFF. The CDR3 nucleotides read TGCAGCGGATCTCGGTTGGGGGAGACCGGGGAGCTGTTTTTT.

This clonotype has a count of ten or more. The J gene is TRBJ2-7, the V gene TRBV6-1; 9 bases are shared with TRBD1. CDR1 is MNHNS and CDR2 is SASEGT in the germline V gene. V shed 6 bases and J 9 bases; nucleotides not matched to a gene: 12. The CDR3 is 14 residues long. CDR3 nucleotides: TGTGCCAGCAGCCGTACCGGGACAGGGCTGTCGCAGTACTTC. It specifies CASSRTGTGLSQYF.

This clonotype was observed many times. The CDR3 loop is CAIKEAGRAYEQYF. In DNA form, the CDR3 reads TGTGCCATCAAGGAGGCGGGGAGGGCCTACGAGCAGTACTTC. The chain has TRBV10-3 and TRBJ2-7; 7 bases are shared with TRBD2. V shed 7 bases, J shed 2 bases, and the junction held 8 bases outside the gene matches. The CDR3 loop spans 14 amino acids. Per the germline V gene, CDR1 is ENHRY and CDR2 is SYGVKD.

This clonotype was seen a few times. The V and J genes are TRBV7-9 and TRBJ2-3; TRBD2 might be the D (5 bases). Germline lookup yields CDR1 SEHNR and CDR2 FQNEAQ (reference sequence). V shed 8 bases and J shed 2 bases, with 8 bases lying between them. The CDR3 is 12 residues long. CDR3 nucleotide sequence: TGTGCCAGCTCCCGGGACACAGATACGCAGTATTTT. Residues: CASSRDTDTQYF.